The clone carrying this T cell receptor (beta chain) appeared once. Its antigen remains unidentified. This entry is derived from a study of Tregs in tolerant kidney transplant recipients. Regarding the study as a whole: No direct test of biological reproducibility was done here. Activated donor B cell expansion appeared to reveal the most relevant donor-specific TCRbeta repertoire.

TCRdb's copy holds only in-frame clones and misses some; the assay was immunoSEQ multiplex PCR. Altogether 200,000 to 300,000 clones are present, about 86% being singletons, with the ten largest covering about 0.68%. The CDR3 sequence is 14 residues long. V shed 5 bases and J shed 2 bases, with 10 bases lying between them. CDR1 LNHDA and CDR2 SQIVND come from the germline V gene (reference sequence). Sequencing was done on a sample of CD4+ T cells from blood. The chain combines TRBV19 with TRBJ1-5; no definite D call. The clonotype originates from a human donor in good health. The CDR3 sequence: CASSYVTRNQPQHF. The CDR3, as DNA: TGTGCCAGTAGTTATGTGACACGCAATCAGCCCCAGCATTTT.